A selection of T cell receptor beta chains follows, all from one sample in a study of cytomegalovirus exposure and HLA in healthy donors. The method was immunoSEQ multiplex PCR; TCRdb's version includes in-frame clones alone and lacks a portion of them. This sample carries under 150,000 clones, roughly 79% of them seen once, and the ten largest clones take over 1.5%. Sequencing was performed on PBMCs. These TCRs come from a middle-aged woman in good health and CMV-seronegative. The CDR3 runs from the conserved cysteine through the conserved F or W. The D gene is left open where the match is weak. Clone size is given for some rows only: seen once, a few or many times, or a class if the clone is expanded.

J	D	V	size	DNA	CDR3
TRBJ2-1	TRBD2	TRBV11-1	NA	TGTGCCAGCAGCCCATATAGGACTAGCGCCTACAATGAGCAGTTCTTC	CASSPYRTSAYNEQFF
TRBJ1-6	TRBD1	TRBV10-3	NA	TGTGCCATCAGACCGACAGGGGGCGGTTCACCCCTCCACTTT	CAIRPTGGGSPLHF
TRBJ2-4	NA	TRBV7-8	NA	TGTGCCAGCAGCTTATCGGAAAACATTCAGTACTTC	CASSLSENIQYF
TRBJ1-2	TRBD1	TRBV4-2	few	TGTGCCAGCAGCCCTAGACAGGGCCTAAACTATGGCTACACCTTC	CASSPRQGLNYGYTF
TRBJ1-4	NA	TRBV21-1	NA	TGTGCCAGCAGCACAAGAACCGGGACAGGGGATGAAAAACTGTTTTTT	CASSTRTGTGDEKLFF
TRBJ2-7	NA	TRBV2	NA	TGTGCCAGCAGTGAAGCCGGGGTCCGCAACGCCGAGCAGTACTTC	CASSEAGVRNAEQYF
TRBJ2-3	NA	TRBV9	NA	TGTGCCAGCAGCGTAGGACAGAGCACAGATACGCAGTATTTT	CASSVGQSTDTQYF
TRBJ1-4	NA	TRBV6-5	NA	TGTGCCAGCAGTTACGGGGGGGACGGTCAAAATGAAAAACTGTTTTTT	CASSYGGDGQNEKLFF
TRBJ2-1	TRBD2	TRBV7-8	NA	TGTGCCAGCAGCTTAGGTCCTAGCGGCTCCTACAATGAGCAGTTCTTC	CASSLGPSGSYNEQFF
TRBJ2-7	NA	TRBV5-1	NA	TGCGCCAGCAGCTTGGATCTGGACAGATTCTCCTACGAGCAGTACTTC	CASSLDLDRFSYEQYF
TRBJ2-1	TRBD2	TRBV11-2	few	TGTGCCAGCAGCTTATGGGGACCTAGCGGGGATGAGCAGTTCTTC	CASSLWGPSGDEQFF
TRBJ2-5	TRBD2	TRBV7-2	NA	TGTGCCAGCAGCTCCGGGACTACAGAGACCCAGTACTTC	CASSSGTTETQYF
TRBJ2-7	TRBD1	TRBV27	NA	TGTGCCAGCAGCCTGAAGCGGGACAGGGACTACGAGCAGTACTTC	CASSLKRDRDYEQYF
TRBJ2-5	TRBD1	TRBV7-6	NA	TGTGCCAGCAGCCAAGGGACAGGTCAAGAGACCCAGTACTTC	CASSQGTGQETQYF